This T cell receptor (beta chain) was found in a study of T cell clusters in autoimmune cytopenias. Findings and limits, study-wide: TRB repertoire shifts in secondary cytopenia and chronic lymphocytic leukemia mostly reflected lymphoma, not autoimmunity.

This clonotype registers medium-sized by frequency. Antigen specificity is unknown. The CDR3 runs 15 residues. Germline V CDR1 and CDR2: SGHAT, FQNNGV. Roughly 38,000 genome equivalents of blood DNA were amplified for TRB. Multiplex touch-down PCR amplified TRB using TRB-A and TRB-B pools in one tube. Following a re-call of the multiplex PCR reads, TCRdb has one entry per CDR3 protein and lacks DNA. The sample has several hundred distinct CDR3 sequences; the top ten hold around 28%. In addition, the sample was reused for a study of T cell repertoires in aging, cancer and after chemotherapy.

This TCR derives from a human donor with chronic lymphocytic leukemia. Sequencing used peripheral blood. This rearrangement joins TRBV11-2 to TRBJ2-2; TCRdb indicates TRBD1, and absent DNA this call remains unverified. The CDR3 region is CASSSDRGPTGELFF.